What follows are 7 T cell receptor beta chains derived from one specimen sequenced in a study of cytomegalovirus exposure and HLA in healthy donors. Assay used: immunoSEQ multiplex PCR; TCRdb lists only in-frame clones, some missing. The table has some 66,000 clones, around 97% seen once. Source material: PBMCs. Receptor source: a young woman in good health and CMV-seropositive.

The J gene is TRBJ1-1, the V gene TRBV30; maybe TRBD1 (5 bases). There are 13 residues in the CDR3. The ends were cut back, 3 bases at V and 4 bases at J, with 12 bases in the middle. From germline, CDR1 is GTSNPN and CDR2 SVGIG (reference sequence). CDR3 nucleotide sequence: TGTGCCTGGAGCAGAAGGGGTAGCACTGAAGCTTTCTTT. Amino acid sequence: CAWSRRGSTEAFF. Drawing the rest from reference TRBV30 and TRBJ1-1, the complete variable domain is SQTIHQWPATLVQPVGSPLSLECTVEGTSNPNLYWYRQAAGRGLQLLFYSVGIGQISSEVPQNLSASRPQDRQFILSSKKLLLSDSGFYLCAWSRRGSTEAFFGQGTRLTVV.

This chain links TRBV7-9 with TRBJ1-2, with D perhaps TRBD1 (6 bases). V lost 0 bases and J 3 bases, leaving 20 bases between the germline ends. The CDR3 is 18 amino acids. Looked up from germline, CDR1 is SEHNR and CDR2 is FQNEAQ (reference sequence). The DNA of the CDR3 is TGTGCCAGCAGCTTAGCCTCACCCCATGACAGGTCGGACTATGGCTACACCTTC. Its protein is CASSLASPHDRSDYGYTF.

The chain employs TRBV11-3 and TRBJ2-3, with 8 bases lining up with TRBD2. Germline V CDR1 and CDR2: SGHNT, YENEEA. The CDR3 runs 14 residues. The V and J ends lost 5 bases and 1 base, in that order; junction bases with no gene match: 2. CDR3 bases: TGTGCCAGCAGCCCGGGGGGGGGCACAGATACGCAGTATTTT. Translation gives CASSPGGGTDTQYF.

The rearrangement joins TRBV6-6 to TRBJ2-7, with TRBD1 identical over 10 bases. The germline gives CDR1 MNHNY, CDR2 SVGAGI (reference sequence). Trimming removed 6 bases from V and 2 bases from J; junction bases left unmatched: 1. CDR3 size: 13 residues. CDR3 in amino acids: CASRGQGAYEQYF. For the CDR3, the DNA is TGTGCCAGCAGAGGACAGGGGGCCTACGAGCAGTACTTC.

V usage is TRBV7-8 and J usage is TRBJ1-3; unclear D gene. This CDR3 contains 13 residues. V lost 5 bases and J 2 bases, leaving 7 bases between the germline ends. Germline loops: CDR1 SGHVS, CDR2 FQNEAQ. The CDR3 nucleotides are TGTGCCAGCAGCCTAAATACTGGAAACACCATATATTTT. Protein sequence: CASSLNTGNTIYF.

The rearrangement joins TRBV9 to TRBJ1-3, with a possible D match to TRBD1 (5 bases). In germline, CDR1 is SGDLS, CDR2 YYNGEE. V lost 0 bases and J 4 bases, leaving 11 bases between the germline ends. The CDR3 is 15 amino acids. As DNA, the CDR3 is TGTGCCAGCAGCGTAGTAGGGGATTCCGGAAACACCATATATTTT. Translating gives CASSVVGDSGNTIYF.

J is TRBJ2-7 and V is TRBV2; 8 bases align to TRBD1. Germline V gene sequence: CDR1 SNHLY, CDR2 FYNNEI. V shed 5 bases, J shed 3 bases, and the junction held 3 bases outside the gene matches. The CDR3 runs to 13 residues. CDR3 DNA sequence: TGTGCCAGCAGTCGGACAGGGAGCTACGAGCAGTACTTC. Its translation is CASSRTGSYEQYF.